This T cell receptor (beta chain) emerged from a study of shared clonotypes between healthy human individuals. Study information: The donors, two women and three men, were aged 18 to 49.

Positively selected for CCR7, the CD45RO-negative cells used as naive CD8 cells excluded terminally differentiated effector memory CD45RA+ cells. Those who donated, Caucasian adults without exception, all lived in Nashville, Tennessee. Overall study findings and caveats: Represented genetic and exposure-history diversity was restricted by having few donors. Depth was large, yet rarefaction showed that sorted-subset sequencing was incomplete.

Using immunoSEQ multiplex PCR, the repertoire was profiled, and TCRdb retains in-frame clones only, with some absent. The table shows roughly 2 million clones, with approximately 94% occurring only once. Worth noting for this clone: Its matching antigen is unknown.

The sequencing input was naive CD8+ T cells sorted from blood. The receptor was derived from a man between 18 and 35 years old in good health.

The CDR3 region is CASSKEVRRGAYNEQFF. The CDR3 bases are TGTGCCAGCAGCAAAGAAGTTCGCAGGGGAGCCTACAATGAGCAGTTCTTC. The chain links TRBV21-1 to TRBJ2-1; the table's D call TRBD1 went unverified against the DNA. TRBV21-1 is noted as a pseudogene. The CDR3 spans 17 residues.